This record looks at one TCR beta chain sequence and its context. What it recognizes is unknown. The sample comes from a study of T cells expressing NK-cell markers. TCRdb derives one entry per CDR3 protein from the 5' RACE reads, leaving out DNA. The sample has 250,000 to 300,000 distinct CDR3 sequences. Notes on the study in general: One observes that, in a handful of donors, these clonotypes were also the leading ones within the CD3+CD56-NKG2C+ fraction.

Sequenced input: blood T cells: a sorted CD56 or NKG2C T cell subset, CD4+ or CD8+ T cells, or bulk PBMC T cells (not recorded which). The sequence came from a woman aged 18 to 75 in good health.

This CDR3 reads CATSRNRGGGSYEQFF. The gene calls are TRBV15 and TRBJ2-1; TCRdb gives TRBD2 as the D gene, but with no DNA this cannot be confirmed. The CDR3 has 16 residues. CDR1 is LNHNV, CDR2 YYDKDF, per germline (reference sequence).